These T cell receptor beta chains were read from a single sample in a study of T cell responses to AZD1222 COVID-19 vaccine. Measured with immunoSEQ multiplex PCR; TCRdb has only the in-frame clones, and not every one. The sample shows 120,000 or so clones, roughly 86% of them seen only once. Here the sequenced sample was peripheral blood, taken on day 0 of AZD1222 vaccination. Receptors were obtained from an adult in good health. Each CDR3 is given with its conserved first and last residue. The D gene is left open where the match is weak. Expanded clones are given a class, and other clones once, few, many or no size at all.

j_gene: TRBJ2-3; v_gene: TRBV30; abundance: .; d_gene: .; CDR3nt: TGTGCCTGGAGCCGTACAGGAGCTAGCACAGATACGCAGTATTTT; CDR3aa: CAWSRTGASTDTQYF
j_gene: TRBJ1-1; v_gene: TRBV14; abundance: .; d_gene: TRBD1; CDR3nt: TGTGCCAGCAGCCGAGACGACAGGGTCACTGAAGCTTTCTTT; CDR3aa: CASSRDDRVTEAFF
j_gene: TRBJ2-1; v_gene: TRBV27; abundance: .; d_gene: TRBD2; CDR3nt: TGTGCCAGCAGTTTAGTAGCGGGCTCTGGCAATGAGCAGTTCTTC; CDR3aa: CASSLVAGSGNEQFF
j_gene: TRBJ2-2; v_gene: TRBV10-2; abundance: .; d_gene: .; CDR3nt: TGCGCCAGCATATATCAGGGCGCGAACACCGGGGAGCTGTTTTTT; CDR3aa: CASIYQGANTGELFF
j_gene: TRBJ2-1; v_gene: TRBV7-6; abundance: .; d_gene: TRBD2; CDR3nt: TGTGCCAGCAGCTCGGGACTAGCGGGGGGCTACAATGAGCAGTTCTTC; CDR3aa: CASSSGLAGGYNEQFF
j_gene: TRBJ1-1; v_gene: TRBV7-2; abundance: .; d_gene: .; CDR3nt: TGTGCCAGCAGCTTGGGGGGGTGGAACACTGAAGCTTTCTTT; CDR3aa: CASSLGGWNTEAFF
j_gene: TRBJ1-1; v_gene: TRBV14; abundance: .; d_gene: .; CDR3nt: TGTGCCAGCAGCCAAATGGTCATGAACACTGAAGCTTTCTTT; CDR3aa: CASSQMVMNTEAFF
j_gene: TRBJ1-4; v_gene: TRBV6-2/TRBV6-3; abundance: .; d_gene: .; CDR3nt: TGTGCCAGCAGTTCCCGGGACTCCAAACTGTTTTTT; CDR3aa: CASSSRDSKLFF
j_gene: TRBJ2-7; v_gene: TRBV10-1; abundance: few; d_gene: .; CDR3nt: TGCGCCAGCAGTGAGTCGAAAGGTTTCCACGAGCAGTACTTC; CDR3aa: CASSESKGFHEQYF
j_gene: TRBJ2-1; v_gene: TRBV7-3; abundance: .; d_gene: .; CDR3nt: TGTGCCAGCAGCCCCCTAAGTGGGGGATCCCCCTCTGTAGCGTTCTTC; CDR3aa: CASSPLSGGSPSVAFF
j_gene: TRBJ1-1; v_gene: TRBV14; abundance: .; d_gene: .; CDR3nt: TGTGCCAGCAGCCCACTGGGACGGAACACTGAAGCTTTCTTT; CDR3aa: CASSPLGRNTEAFF
j_gene: TRBJ2-3; v_gene: TRBV6-1; abundance: .; d_gene: .; CDR3nt: TGTGCCAGCAGTGAGGGCGGGGAGAGCACAGATACGCAGTATTTT; CDR3aa: CASSEGGESTDTQYF
j_gene: TRBJ1-3; v_gene: TRBV19; abundance: few; d_gene: TRBD1; CDR3nt: TGTGCCAGTAGTCCAGCGACAGGGGGCCTTGGAAACACCATATATTTT; CDR3aa: CASSPATGGLGNTIYF
j_gene: TRBJ2-1; v_gene: TRBV27; abundance: .; d_gene: TRBD1; CDR3nt: TGTGCCAGCAGTTTAGGACAGGGTCTCGACTACAATGAGCAGTTCTTC; CDR3aa: CASSLGQGLDYNEQFF
j_gene: TRBJ2-3; v_gene: TRBV7-6; abundance: .; d_gene: TRBD2; CDR3nt: TGTGCCAGCAGCTTAGTCGGGGGGGGCGGTATAGATACGCAGTATTTT; CDR3aa: CASSLVGGGGIDTQYF
j_gene: TRBJ2-1; v_gene: TRBV19; abundance: .; d_gene: TRBD2; CDR3nt: TGTGCCAGTAGTCTCCAACTAGCGGGAGGGAGTGAGCAGTTCTTC; CDR3aa: CASSLQLAGGSEQFF
j_gene: TRBJ1-1; v_gene: TRBV9; abundance: .; d_gene: .; CDR3nt: TGTGCCAGCAGCGTTGTGCGATGGAGGTACACTGAAGCTTTCTTT; CDR3aa: CASSVVRWRYTEAFF
j_gene: TRBJ1-3; v_gene: TRBV19; abundance: .; d_gene: .; CDR3nt: TGTGCCAGTAGTGGCTCTGGAAACACCATATATTTT; CDR3aa: CASSGSGNTIYF